The T cell receptor beta chain described here comes from a study of human T cells and chemical hapten exposure. Whole-study context: 2% DPC applied to an approximately 2 cm by approximately 2 cm arm area sensitized donors. Throughout a study of approximately 25 weeks, patients underwent weekly scalp administration of diphenylcyclopropenone doses.

Time point in this sample: pre-sensitization, week 0. Treatment reported: therapeutic diphenylcyclopropenone sensitization with weekly scalp DPC. The library gave individual cDNA molecules unique molecular identifiers. In the authors' methods: A per-sample median of about 100,000 TCRs was observed, with counts ranging from about 23,224 to 700,000. TCRdb reanalysed the RACE reads using MiXCR and keeps one entry per CDR3 protein. None of the V and J calls come from the authors' own analysis; TCRdb made them. The sample records around 380,000 distinct CDR3 sequences, roughly 6% being singletons. This clonotype was counted between two and nine times. Germline lookup yields CDR1 MNHEY and CDR2 SVGEGT. The CDR3 sequence is 13 residues long. V was pared by 5 bases and J by 5 bases, with 3 bases of the junction left unmatched.

The gene calls are TRBV6-2 or TRBV6-3 and TRBJ1-5, with 7 bases lining up with TRBD1. The sequenced sample was whole blood, obtained in connection with sensitization to the hapten diphenylcyclopropenone (DPC). This TCR derives from a woman between 18 and 29 years old with alopecia areata. Some clones in this sample may be carry-over from other donors' samples. The CDR3 protein is CASSRDSHQPQHF. CDR3 bases: TGTGCCAGCAGTCGGGACAGTCATCAGCCCCAGCATTTT.